A single sample is the source of the 7 T cell receptor beta chains below, sequenced in a study of cytomegalovirus exposure and HLA in healthy donors. The PCR had 60 Vbeta and 13 Jbeta primers. Profiling relied on immunoSEQ multiplex PCR, and the TCRdb table lists in-frame clones only, not all of them. The table shows fewer than 250,000 clones, with more than 75% occurring only once. Sequencing was performed on PBMCs. These receptors all stem from a man between 40 and 49 years old in good health and CMV-seropositive.

The chain has TRBV5-1 and TRBJ2-1; 10 positions match TRBD2. Germline CDR1 reads SGHRS; CDR2 reads YFSETQ. Unmatched junction bases numbered 3, after V lost 4 bases and J lost 2 bases. CDR3 length: 15 amino acids. The CDR3 spells CASSPGTSAYNEQFF. Written as DNA, the CDR3 is TGCGCCAGCAGCCCCGGGACTAGCGCCTACAATGAGCAGTTCTTC.

This clone was seen only a few times. The chain's CDR3 is CASSVWGQPNEKLFF. The CDR3 bases are TGTGCCAGCAGCGTTTGGGGACAGCCTAATGAAAAACTGTTTTTT. V and J are TRBV9 and TRBJ1-4; 7 bases are a match to TRBD1. V lost 2 bases and J lost 3; bases outside the gene matches: 4. The CDR3 totals 15 residues. Looked up from germline, CDR1 is SGDLS and CDR2 is YYNGEE.

The chain links TRBV2 to TRBJ2-6; D might be TRBD2 (5 bases). This CDR3 has 17 residues. V lost 7 bases and J lost 0, with 16 bases in between. Germline loops: CDR1 SNHLY, CDR2 FYNNEI. The CDR3 DNA reads as TGTGCCAGCAATCGGGGATGGCTTTACTCTGGGGCCAACGTCCTGACTTTC. It translates to CASNRGWLYSGANVLTF. Together with reference TRBV2 and TRBJ2-6, the CDR3 gives the full variable domain: EPEVTQTPSHQVTQMGQEVILRCVPISNHLYFYWYRQILGQKVEFLVSFYNNEISEKSEIFDDQFSVERPDGSNFTLKIRSTKLEDSAMYFCASNRGWLYSGANVLTFGAGSRLTVL.

V and J are TRBV19 and TRBJ1-1, with 11 bases aligning to TRBD1. This CDR3 region has 14 residues. CDR1 and CDR2 (germline): LNHDA, SQIVND (reference sequence). V lost 5 bases, J lost 8 bases, and 7 bases stayed unmatched. CDR3 coding DNA: TGTGCCAGTAGTCCCGGACAGGGGGCGAACGAAGCTTTCTTT. This gives the protein CASSPGQGANEAFF.

This chain connects TRBV2 to TRBJ2-5, with 7 bases aligning to TRBD1. Trimming at V came to 6 bases and at J to 0 bases, leaving 1 base not matched to a gene. Germline CDR1 is SNHLY and CDR2 is FYNNEI. The CDR3 is 13 residues long. This CDR3 reads CASSQGDQETQYF. The CDR3 DNA follows: TGTGCCAGCAGCCAGGGGGACCAAGAGACCCAGTACTTC.

The V gene is TRBV7-2, the J gene TRBJ2-3; D gene ambiguous. Per the germline V gene, CDR1 is SGHTA and CDR2 is FQGNSA. This CDR3 comprises 12 residues. V was clipped by 5 bases and J by 2 bases, with 5 bases between them. The chain's CDR3 is CASSLYTDTQYF. Written as DNA, the CDR3 is TGTGCCAGCAGCCTCTACACAGATACGCAGTATTTT. Full variable domain (rest looked up from reference TRBV7-2 and TRBJ2-3): GAGVSQSPSNKVTEKGKDVELRCDPISGHTALYWYRQSLGQGLEFLIYFQGNSAPDKSGLPSDRFSAERTGGSVSTLTIQRTQQEDSAVYLCASSLYTDTQYFGPGTRLTVL.

This chain connects TRBV15 to TRBJ2-2, with 10 positions matching TRBD1. J lost 6 bases, V lost 5 bases, and 9 bases had no gene match. There are 16 residues in the CDR3. CDR1 LNHNV and CDR2 YYDKDF come from the germline V gene (reference sequence). The CDR3 region has the DNA TGTGCCACCAGCGATCCGGGACAGGGGCTTGCCGGGGAGCTGTTTTTT. Translation gives CATSDPGQGLAGELFF.